This T cell receptor beta chain originates from a study of CD8+ T cells in alopecia areata. Extracted RNA was reverse transcribed into cDNA, the sequencing template. TCRdb's table, derived via immunoSEQ multiplex PCR, lists solely in-frame clones and lacks some. This sample has about 99,000 clones, with about 60% found just once. This receptor was identified in a human donor in good health. Sequenced input: CD4+ T cells sorted from blood.

This CDR3 reads CASSPLHTRANSPLHF. DNA for the CDR3: TGTGCCAGCAGCCCCCTCCACACAAGGGCTAATTCACCCCTCCACTTT. The gene calls are TRBV4-2 and TRBJ1-6, with D unclear. The germline V gene encodes CDR1 LGHNA and CDR2 YNFKEQ. The V end lost 4 bases, the J end lost 6 bases, and 16 bases lay between the germline ends. The CDR3 is 16 amino acids.